One and the same sample provided the 24 T cell receptor beta chains below, sequenced in a study of OX40 agonist ivuxolimab in advanced cancers. Libraries were prepared by immunoSEQ multiplex PCR; TCRdb keeps only in-frame clonotypes and omits some of them. The sample includes about 40,000 clones, around 84% of them seen just once. The sequencing here drew on CD4+ or CD8+ T cells sorted from blood, taken in a trial of the OX40 agonist ivuxolimab. The receptors come from an adult with an advanced solid tumor such as melanoma, head and neck, liver or kidney cancer.

V and J are TRBV7-9 and TRBJ2-3; D is undetermined. The V end lost 3 bases, the J end lost 3 bases, and 10 bases lay between the germline ends. The germline CDR1 and CDR2 sequences are SEHNR and FQNEAQ (reference sequence). There are 14 residues in the CDR3. The CDR3 loop is CASSFGQTTDTQYF. As DNA, the CDR3 is TGTGCCAGCAGCTTCGGTCAGACAACAGATACGCAGTATTTT.

Regarding this clone: Additional DNA sequences in this sample encode the identical CDR3. V usage is TRBV5-1 and J usage is TRBJ1-1, with TRBD1 matching 8 bases. V dropped 1 base and J dropped 3; count of bases not matched to a gene: 8. The germline CDR1 and CDR2 sequences are SGHRS and YFSETQ. CDR3 size: 16 residues. The CDR3 region is CASSLSGSGGYTEAFF. CDR3 coding DNA: TGCGCCAGCAGCTTGTCGGGTTCAGGGGGCTACACTGAAGCTTTCTTT.

The chain uses TRBV6-1 and TRBJ2-1, with TRBD2 matching 8 bases. Germline CDR1 is MNHNS and CDR2 is SASEGT. Unmatched junction bases numbered 4, after V lost 7 bases and J lost 5 bases. This CDR3 is 13 amino acids long. CDR3 sequence reads: CASMIAGHNEQFF. In nucleotides, the CDR3 is TGTGCCAGCATGATAGCGGGGCACAATGAGCAGTTCTTC.

The count of this clone is one. This chain joins TRBV5-6 and TRBJ2-7, with 8 bases that match TRBD1. J lost 1 base, V lost 4 bases, and 7 bases had no gene match. Per germline, CDR1 SGHDT and CDR2 YYEEEE. The CDR3 is made up of 15 amino acids. As DNA, the CDR3 is TGTGCCAGCAGCCCGGGGACAGGAATTTCCTACGAGCAGTACGTC. Its protein product is CASSPGTGISYEQYV.

Here the CDR3 DNA reads TGTGCCAGCAGCTCAGGGACCGGAAACACCATATATTTT. It encodes CASSSGTGNTIYF. The rearrangement joins TRBV7-9 to TRBJ1-3, with D perhaps TRBD1 (5 bases). Germline V gene sequence: CDR1 SEHNR, CDR2 FQNEAQ (reference sequence). This CDR3 contains 13 residues. V lost 4 bases, J lost 4 bases, and 8 bases lay in between.

The CDR3 DNA reads as TGCGCCAGCAGCCCGCCATTCACAGGGGAAATCTCCTACGAGCAGTACTTC. Encoded protein: CASSPPFTGEISYEQYF. This chain joins TRBV5-1 and TRBJ2-7; 7 bases align to TRBD1. Germline V CDR1 and CDR2: SGHRS, YFSETQ. Trimming removed 4 bases from V and 0 bases from J; junction bases left unmatched: 13. The CDR3 covers 17 residues.

The V and J genes are TRBV5-1 and TRBJ1-4; 7 positions match TRBD1. V was pared by 3 bases and J by 0 bases, with 2 bases of the junction left unmatched. CDR1 and CDR2 (germline): SGHRS, YFSETQ. The CDR3 runs to 15 residues. The CDR3 is CASSWDSSTNEKLFF. The CDR3 DNA reads as TGCGCCAGCAGCTGGGACAGCTCAACTAATGAAAAACTGTTTTTT.

This clone is termed medium-sized. J is TRBJ1-1 and V is TRBV13, with D tentatively TRBD1 (5 bases). The length of the CDR3 is 14 residues. CDR1 is PRHDT and CDR2 is FYEKMQ in the germline V gene (reference sequence). The ends were cut back, 5 bases at V and 4 bases at J, with 14 bases in the middle. Here the CDR3 reads CASSPRRAGTEAFF. As DNA, the CDR3 is TGTGCCAGCAGCCCCCGCAGGGCAGGCACTGAAGCTTTCTTT.

The chain uses TRBV27 and TRBJ2-5; TRBD1 is a possible D gene (6 bases). Trimming shortened V by 6 bases and J by 4 bases, and 12 bases separated the two germline ends. CDR3 length: 13 residues. Germline V gene lookup returns CDR1 MNHEY and CDR2 SMNVEV (reference sequence). The CDR3 region has the DNA TGTGCCAGCAGCTGGGGGCCGGTAGAGACCCAGTACTTC. It encodes CASSWGPVETQYF.

Only a few counts were recorded for this clone. This specimen includes other DNA sequences encoding the same CDR3. The chain combines TRBV28 with TRBJ2-1; TRBD2 is a possible D gene (5 bases). Trimming took off 2 bases at V and 4 bases at J, with 9 bases between the two ends. The germline CDR1 and CDR2 sequences are MDHEN and SYDVKM. This CDR3 spans 14 amino acids. DNA of the CDR3: TGTGCCAGCAGTTTAATAGGAGGTTACAATGAGCAGTTCTTC. This sequence encodes CASSLIGGYNEQFF. Full variable domain (remainder filled in from reference TRBV28 and TRBJ2-1): DVKVTQSSRYLVKRTGEKVFLECVQDMDHENMFWYRQDPGLGLRLIYFSYDVKMKEKGDIPEGYSVSREKKERFSLILESASTNQTSMYLCASSLIGGYNEQFFGPGTRLTVL.

V gene TRBV19 combines with J gene TRBJ2-1; D unclear. The V gene lost 5 bases and the J gene lost 0 bases, with 11 bases spanning the gap. This CDR3 has 15 amino acids. Germline V gene sequence: CDR1 LNHDA, CDR2 SQIVND (reference sequence). For the CDR3, the DNA is TGTGCCAGTAGTCCCCGACTGAGCTCCTACAATGAGCAGTTCTTC. This encodes CASSPRLSSYNEQFF. Drawing the rest from reference TRBV19 and TRBJ2-1, the complete variable domain is DGGITQSPKYLFRKEGQNVTLSCEQNLNHDAMYWYRQDPGQGLRLIYYSQIVNDFQKGDIAEGYSVSREKKESFPLTVTSAQKNPTAFYLCASSPRLSSYNEQFFGPGTRLTVL.

The gene calls are TRBV28 and TRBJ1-1, with a possible D match to TRBD1 (6 bases). CDR3 length: 14 amino acids. The germline V and J ends were trimmed by 6 bases and 4 bases, with 15 bases remaining between them. CDR1 is MDHEN and CDR2 is SYDVKM in the germline V gene. The CDR3 protein is CASRARGWGTEAFF. The CDR3 region has the DNA TGTGCCAGCAGGGCCAGGGGCTGGGGCACTGAAGCTTTCTTT. Together with reference TRBV28 and TRBJ1-1, the CDR3 gives the full variable domain: DVKVTQSSRYLVKRTGEKVFLECVQDMDHENMFWYRQDPGLGLRLIYFSYDVKMKEKGDIPEGYSVSREKKERFSLILESASTNQTSMYLCASRARGWGTEAFFGQGTRLTVV.

This chain uses TRBV7-9 with TRBJ1-4, with D hard to call. Germline V gene data show CDR1 as SEHNR and CDR2 as FQNEAQ (reference sequence). This CDR3 contains 12 residues. V was clipped by 3 bases and J by 12 bases, with 11 bases between them. The CDR3 DNA is TGTGCCAGCAGCTTTCCACCGGAGCAACTGTTTTTT. It yields the protein CASSFPPEQLFF. Complete variable domain (other parts from reference TRBV7-9 and TRBJ1-4): DTGVSQNPRHKITKRGQNVTFRCDPISEHNRLYWYRQTLGQGPEFLTYFQNEAQLEKSRLLSDRFSAERPKGSFSTLEIQRTEQGDSAMYLCASSFPPEQLFFGSGTQLSVL.

This clone was seen once. The CDR3, as DNA: TGTGCCAGCAGCTTGACATACTCCTACGAGCAGTACTTC. Translation gives CASSLTYSYEQYF. V usage is TRBV5-5 and J usage is TRBJ2-7; no reliable D call. Germline values: CDR1 SGHKS, CDR2 YYEKEE (reference sequence). The germline V and J ends were trimmed by 1 base and 0 bases, with 5 bases remaining between them. The length of the CDR3 is 13 residues.

As regards this clone: Other DNA sequences from this sample encode an identical CDR3 as well. This chain connects TRBV14 to TRBJ2-1; D is unclear. Trimming pared 1 base from V and 4 bases from J, leaving 2 bases between. The CDR3 has 12 residues. Germline lookup yields CDR1 SGHDN and CDR2 FVKESK. CDR3 amino acids: CASSQGYNEQFF. The CDR3 DNA is TGTGCCAGCAGCCAAGGGTACAATGAGCAGTTCTTC. Together with reference TRBV14 and TRBJ2-1, the CDR3 gives the full variable domain: EAGVTQFPSHSVIEKGQTVTLRCDPISGHDNLYWYRRVMGKEIKFLLHFVKESKQDESGMPNNRFLAERTGGTYSTLKVQPAELEDSGVYFCASSQGYNEQFFGPGTRLTVL.

The chain employs TRBV7-3 and TRBJ2-3, with 8 bases matching TRBD2. From germline, CDR1 is SGHTA and CDR2 FQGTGA. The CDR3 loop spans 15 amino acids. J lost 4 bases, V lost 5 bases, and 8 bases had no gene match. This CDR3 is CASSIFSGAPDTQYF. For the CDR3, the DNA is TGTGCCAGCAGCATTTTTAGCGGGGCCCCAGATACGCAGTATTTT.

The chain recombines TRBV27 with TRBJ1-1; no clear D. The CDR3 extends over 13 amino acids. Germline V gives CDR1 MNHEY, CDR2 SMNVEV (reference sequence). Trimming cost V 0 bases and J 7 bases, with 9 bases left between them. The DNA for the CDR3 is TGTGCCAGCAGTTTATCCTCCCAGGTTGAAGCTTTCTTT. This translates into CASSLSSQVEAFF.

V gene TRBV5-1 combines with J gene TRBJ1-1; no firm D call. The CDR3 extends over 14 amino acids. V was trimmed by 1 base and J by 0 bases, leaving 7 bases between them. Germline CDR1 SGHRS, CDR2 YFSETQ. This chain's CDR3 is CASSLRDLNTEAFF. CDR3 nucleotide sequence: TGCGCCAGCAGCTTGAGGGATTTGAACACTGAAGCTTTCTTT.

This chain uses TRBV5-8 with TRBJ1-2; no firm D call. V was clipped by 4 bases and J by 2 bases, with 9 bases between them. CDR3 length: 13 residues. From germline, CDR1 is SGHTS and CDR2 YDEGEE. CDR3 coding DNA: TGTGCCAGCAGCCCGACCTTGAACTATGGCTACACCTTC. It translates to CASSPTLNYGYTF.

This chain joins TRBV7-9 and TRBJ2-6, with TRBD2 identical over 7 bases. The CDR3 length is 17 residues. CDR1 is SEHNR, CDR2 FQNEAQ, per germline (reference sequence). V trimming: 1 base; J trimming: 0 bases; junction bases outside the gene matches: 3. CDR3 residues: CASSLGLADSGANVLTF. CDR3 nucleotide sequence: TGTGCCAGCAGCTTAGGACTAGCCGACTCTGGGGCCAACGTCCTGACTTTC.

The chain couples TRBV7-9 to TRBJ2-1, with D perhaps matching TRBD1 or TRBD2 (5 bases each). Looked up from germline, CDR1 is SEHNR and CDR2 is FQNEAQ (reference sequence). The CDR3 has 14 residues. V was trimmed by 1 base and J by 11 bases, leaving 15 bases between them. CDR3 loop: CASSLEGTGRQQFF. DNA for the CDR3: TGTGCCAGCAGCTTAGAAGGGACCGGTCGCCAGCAGTTCTTC.

CDR3 sequence (DNA): TGTGCCAGCAGTCTAATACGGACAGGGACTCAGCCCCAGCATTTT. Encoded protein: CASSLIRTGTQPQHF. The chain combines TRBV28 with TRBJ1-5, with TRBD1 identical over 8 bases. Germline V gives CDR1 MDHEN, CDR2 SYDVKM. The CDR3 loop spans 15 amino acids. V shed 5 bases and J 6 bases; nucleotides not matched to a gene: 9.

The chain links TRBV5-5 to TRBJ2-3, with no clear D. Trimming removed 1 base from V and 5 bases from J, with 8 bases in between. This CDR3 spans 13 amino acids. Per the germline V gene, CDR1 is SGHKS and CDR2 is YYEKEE (reference sequence). DNA of the CDR3: TGTGCCAGCAGCTTGCACCAGAAAGATACGCAGTATTTT. It yields the protein CASSLHQKDTQYF.

This sequence joins TRBV7-3 and TRBJ1-5, with no clear D. The length of the CDR3 is 13 residues. V gave up 2 bases and J gave up 3 bases, with 5 bases separating them. Looked up from germline, CDR1 is SGHTA and CDR2 is FQGTGA. CDR3 nucleotide sequence: TGTGCCAGCAGCTTAGGACTCAATCAGCCCCAGCATTTT. Its protein product is CASSLGLNQPQHF.